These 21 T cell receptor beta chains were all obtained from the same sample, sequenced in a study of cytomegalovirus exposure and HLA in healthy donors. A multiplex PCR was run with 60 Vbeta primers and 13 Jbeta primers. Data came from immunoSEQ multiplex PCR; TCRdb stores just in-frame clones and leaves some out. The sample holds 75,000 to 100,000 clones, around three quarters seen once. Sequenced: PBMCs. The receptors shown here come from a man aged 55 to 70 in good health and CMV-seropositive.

Here the CDR3 reads CASSLAGLAGGKDYEQYF. CDR3 nucleotides: TGTGCCAGCAGCTTAGCGGGACTAGCGGGGGGGAAGGACTACGAGCAGTACTTC. The chain couples TRBV7-2 to TRBJ2-5; 16 bases map to TRBD2. The DNA end is more similar to TRBJ2-7, so the J call may be wrong. Per the germline V gene, CDR1 is SGHTA and CDR2 is FQGNSA. CDR3 length equals 18 residues.

The DNA for the CDR3 is TGTGCCAGCAGTTACTCGAATGCAGGACTACGGGAGCAGTACTTC. This sequence encodes CASSYSNAGLREQYF. The chain joins TRBV6-5 to TRBJ2-7; tentatively, D is TRBD2 (6 bases). From germline, CDR1 is MNHEY and CDR2 SVGAGI. V was shortened by 0 bases and J by 7 bases, with 16 bases between the two germline ends. The CDR3 consists of 15 residues.

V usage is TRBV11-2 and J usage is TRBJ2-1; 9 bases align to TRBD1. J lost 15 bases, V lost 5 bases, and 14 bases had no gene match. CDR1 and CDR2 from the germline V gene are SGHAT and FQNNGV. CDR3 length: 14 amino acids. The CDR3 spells CASSPNLGDRERFF. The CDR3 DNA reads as TGTGCCAGCAGCCCAAACTTAGGGGACAGGGAACGGTTCTTC.

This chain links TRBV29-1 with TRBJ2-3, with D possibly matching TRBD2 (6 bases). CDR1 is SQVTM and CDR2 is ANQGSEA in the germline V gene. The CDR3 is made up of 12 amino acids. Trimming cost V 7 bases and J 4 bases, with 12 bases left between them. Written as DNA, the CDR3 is TGCAGCGCCGCCGGGGGTGCAGATACGCAGTATTTT. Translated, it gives CSAAGGADTQYF.

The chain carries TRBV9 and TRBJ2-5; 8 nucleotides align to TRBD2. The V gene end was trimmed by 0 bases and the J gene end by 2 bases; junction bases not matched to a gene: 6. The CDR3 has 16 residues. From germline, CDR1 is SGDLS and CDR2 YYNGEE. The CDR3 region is CASSVVGGGPQETQYF. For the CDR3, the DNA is TGTGCCAGCAGCGTAGTAGGCGGGGGGCCTCAAGAGACCCAGTACTTC.

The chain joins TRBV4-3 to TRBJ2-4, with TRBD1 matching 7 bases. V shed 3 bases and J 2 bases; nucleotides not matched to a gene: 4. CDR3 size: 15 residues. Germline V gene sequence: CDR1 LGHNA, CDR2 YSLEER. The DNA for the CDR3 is TGCGCCAGCAGCCAGACGACAGGGACCAAAAACATTCAGTACTTC. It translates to CASSQTTGTKNIQYF.

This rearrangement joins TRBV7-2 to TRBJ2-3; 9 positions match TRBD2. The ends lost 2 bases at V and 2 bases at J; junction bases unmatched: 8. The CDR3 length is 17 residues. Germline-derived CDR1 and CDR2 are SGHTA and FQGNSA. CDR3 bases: TGTGCCAGCAGCTTATTCCCGGCTAGCGGGGCCACAGATACGCAGTATTTT. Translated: CASSLFPASGATDTQYF.

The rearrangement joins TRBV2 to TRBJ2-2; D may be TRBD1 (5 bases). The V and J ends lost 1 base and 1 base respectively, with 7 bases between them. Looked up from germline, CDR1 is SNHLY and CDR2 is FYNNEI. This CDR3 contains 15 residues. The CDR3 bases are TGTGCCAGCAGTGAAGAGCAGGGGAACACCGGGGAGCTGTTTTTT. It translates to CASSEEQGNTGELFF.

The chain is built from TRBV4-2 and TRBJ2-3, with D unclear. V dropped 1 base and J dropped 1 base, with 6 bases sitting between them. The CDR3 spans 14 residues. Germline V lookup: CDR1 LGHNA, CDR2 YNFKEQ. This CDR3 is CASSQGSGTDTQYF. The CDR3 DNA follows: TGTGCCAGCAGCCAAGGTTCGGGCACAGATACGCAGTATTTT.

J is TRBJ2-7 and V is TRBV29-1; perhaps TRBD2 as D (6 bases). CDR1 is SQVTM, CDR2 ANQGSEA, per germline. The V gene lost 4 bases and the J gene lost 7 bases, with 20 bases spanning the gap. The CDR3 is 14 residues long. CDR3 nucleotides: TGCAGCGTTGGGCCGCGGGGAGTAGGGGATGAGCAGTACTTC. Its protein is CSVGPRGVGDEQYF.

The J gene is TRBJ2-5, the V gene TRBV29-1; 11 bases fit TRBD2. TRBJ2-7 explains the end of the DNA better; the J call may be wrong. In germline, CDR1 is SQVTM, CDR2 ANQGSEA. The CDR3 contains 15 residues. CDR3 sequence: CSVTRGTSGSYEQYF. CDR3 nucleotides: TGCAGCGTGACCCGTGGGACTAGCGGATCCTACGAGCAGTACTTC.

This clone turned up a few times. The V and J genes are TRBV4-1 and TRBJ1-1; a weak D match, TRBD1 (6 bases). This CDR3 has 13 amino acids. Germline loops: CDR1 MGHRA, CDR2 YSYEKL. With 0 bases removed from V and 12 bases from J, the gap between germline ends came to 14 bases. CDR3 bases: TGCGCCAGCAGCCAAGATTGGGACACGGCCCCTTTCTTT. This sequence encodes CASSQDWDTAPFF.

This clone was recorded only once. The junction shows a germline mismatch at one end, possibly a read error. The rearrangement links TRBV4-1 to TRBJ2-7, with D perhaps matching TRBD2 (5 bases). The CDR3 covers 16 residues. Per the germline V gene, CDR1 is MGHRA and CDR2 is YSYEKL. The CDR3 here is CASSKERSLSSYEQYF. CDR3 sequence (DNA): TGCGCCAGCAGCAAAGAGCGGTCCTTGAGCTCCTACGAGCAGTACTTC.

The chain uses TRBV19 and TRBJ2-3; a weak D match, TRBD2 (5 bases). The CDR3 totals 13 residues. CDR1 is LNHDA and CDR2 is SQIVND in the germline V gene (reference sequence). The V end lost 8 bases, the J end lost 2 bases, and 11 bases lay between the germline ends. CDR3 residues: CASGPTNTDTQYF. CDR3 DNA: TGTGCCAGTGGCCCGACTAACACAGATACGCAGTATTTT.

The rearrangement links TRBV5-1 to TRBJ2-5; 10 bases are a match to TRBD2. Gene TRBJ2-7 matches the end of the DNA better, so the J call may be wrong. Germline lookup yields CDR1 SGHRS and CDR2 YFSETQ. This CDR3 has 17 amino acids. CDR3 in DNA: TGCGCCAGCAGCTCCCGAGTAGCGGGGGGTCCCGCCTACGAGCAGTACTTC. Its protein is CASSSRVAGGPAYEQYF.

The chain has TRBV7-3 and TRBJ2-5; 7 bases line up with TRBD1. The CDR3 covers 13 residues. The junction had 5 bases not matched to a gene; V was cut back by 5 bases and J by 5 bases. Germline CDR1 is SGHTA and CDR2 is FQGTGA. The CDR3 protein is CASSGDRDETQYF. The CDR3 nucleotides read TGTGCCAGCAGCGGCGACAGGGATGAGACCCAGTACTTC.

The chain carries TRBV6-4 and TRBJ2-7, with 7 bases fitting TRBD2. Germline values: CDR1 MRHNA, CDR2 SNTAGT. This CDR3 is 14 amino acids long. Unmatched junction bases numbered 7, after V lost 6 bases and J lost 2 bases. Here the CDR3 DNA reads TGTGCCAGCAGGGGGAGGGACGCTACCTACGAGCAGTACTTC. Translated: CASRGRDATYEQYF.

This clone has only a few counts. The CDR3 here is CASSRPGTGGDEQYF. For the CDR3, the DNA is TGTGCCAGCAGCCGCCCCGGGACAGGGGGGGACGAGCAGTACTTC. V gene TRBV6-6 combines with J gene TRBJ2-7; 11 nucleotides align to TRBD1. The CDR3 loop spans 15 amino acids. The J segment lost 5 bases and the V segment lost 6 bases, leaving 9 bases of the junction unmatched. Germline V gene sequence: CDR1 MNHNY, CDR2 SVGAGI (reference sequence).

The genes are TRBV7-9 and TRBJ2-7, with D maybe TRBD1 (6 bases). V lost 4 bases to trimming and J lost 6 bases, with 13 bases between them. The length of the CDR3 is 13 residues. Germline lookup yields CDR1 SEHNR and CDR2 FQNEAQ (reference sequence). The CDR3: CASSSQGRSEQYF. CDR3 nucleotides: TGTGCCAGCAGCTCACAGGGTAGGAGCGAGCAGTACTTC. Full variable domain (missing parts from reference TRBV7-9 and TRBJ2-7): DTGVSQNPRHKITKRGQNVTFRCDPISEHNRLYWYRQTLGQGPEFLTYFQNEAQLEKSRLLSDRFSAERPKGSFSTLEIQRTEQGDSAMYLCASSSQGRSEQYFGPGTRLTVT.

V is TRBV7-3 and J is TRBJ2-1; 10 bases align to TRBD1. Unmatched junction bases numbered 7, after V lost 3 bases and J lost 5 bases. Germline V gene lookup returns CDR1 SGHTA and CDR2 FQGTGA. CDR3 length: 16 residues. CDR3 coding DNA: TGTGCCAGCAGCTTCGGGACAGGGGTAACCCACAATGAGCAGTTCTTC. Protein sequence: CASSFGTGVTHNEQFF.

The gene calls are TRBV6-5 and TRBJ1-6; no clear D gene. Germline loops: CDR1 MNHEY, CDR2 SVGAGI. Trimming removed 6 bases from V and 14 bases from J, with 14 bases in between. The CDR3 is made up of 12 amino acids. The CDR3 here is CASRGRSGSLHF. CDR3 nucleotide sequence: TGTGCCAGCAGGGGGAGGAGTGGGTCCCTCCACTTT.